This TCR beta chain comes out of a study of blood T cell repertoires in COVID-19. This clone was recorded once. The method was immunoSEQ multiplex PCR; TCRdb's version includes in-frame clones alone and lacks a portion of them. The repertoire holds a few hundred thousand clones, less than 90% seen once, with roughly 5.8% in the top ten. Trimming left V 7 bases short and J 5 bases short, with 23 bases between. The CDR3 runs to 16 residues. Germline CDR1 LNHDA, CDR2 SQIVND (reference sequence). The V gene is TRBV19, the J gene TRBJ1-1; D not certain. This receptor was taken from a man aged 55 to 69 with acute or convalescent COVID-19. Sequenced: peripheral blood. In nucleotides, the CDR3 is TGTGCCAGTACAGATCGGGCAGCGGGTCGTCGGACTGAAGCTTTCTTT. Its protein is CASTDRAAGRRTEAFF.